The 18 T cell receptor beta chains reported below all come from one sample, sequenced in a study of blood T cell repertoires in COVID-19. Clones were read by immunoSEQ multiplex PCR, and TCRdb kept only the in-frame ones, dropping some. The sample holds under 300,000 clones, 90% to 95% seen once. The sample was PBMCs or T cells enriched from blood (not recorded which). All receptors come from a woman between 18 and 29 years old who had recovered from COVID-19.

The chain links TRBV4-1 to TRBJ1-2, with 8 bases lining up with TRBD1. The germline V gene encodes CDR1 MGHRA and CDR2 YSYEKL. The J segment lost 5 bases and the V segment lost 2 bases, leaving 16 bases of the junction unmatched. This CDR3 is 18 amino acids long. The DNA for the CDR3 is TGCGCCAGCAGCCAAACAGGGACAGGATCCCCCGTAACGTATGGCTACACCTTC. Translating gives CASSQTGTGSPVTYGYTF.

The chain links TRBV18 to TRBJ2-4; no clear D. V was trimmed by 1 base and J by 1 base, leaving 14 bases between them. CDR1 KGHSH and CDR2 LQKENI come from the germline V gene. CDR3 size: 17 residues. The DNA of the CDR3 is TGTGCCAGCTCACCACTGTTGTCGGGTGCGGCCAAAAACATTCAGTACTTC. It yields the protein CASSPLLSGAAKNIQYF. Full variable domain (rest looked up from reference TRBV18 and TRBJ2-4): NAGVMQNPRHLVRRRGQEARLRCSPMKGHSHVYWYRQLPEEGLKFMVYLQKENIIDESGMPKERFSAEFPKEGPSILRIQQVVRGDSAAYFCASSPLLSGAAKNIQYFGAGTRLSVL.

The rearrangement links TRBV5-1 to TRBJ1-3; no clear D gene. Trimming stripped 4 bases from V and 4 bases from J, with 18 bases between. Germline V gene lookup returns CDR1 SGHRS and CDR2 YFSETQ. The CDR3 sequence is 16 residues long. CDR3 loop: CASSVDLYSVGNTIYF. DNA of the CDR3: TGCGCCAGCAGCGTCGACTTGTACTCTGTAGGAAACACCATATATTTT.

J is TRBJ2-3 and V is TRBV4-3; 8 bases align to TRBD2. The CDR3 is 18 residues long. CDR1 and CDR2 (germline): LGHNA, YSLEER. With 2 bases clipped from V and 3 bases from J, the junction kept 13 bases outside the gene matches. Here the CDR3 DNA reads TGCGCCAGCAGCCAATCACCGGGCGGGGGGCTTTCAACAGATACGCAGTATTTT. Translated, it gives CASSQSPGGGLSTDTQYF.

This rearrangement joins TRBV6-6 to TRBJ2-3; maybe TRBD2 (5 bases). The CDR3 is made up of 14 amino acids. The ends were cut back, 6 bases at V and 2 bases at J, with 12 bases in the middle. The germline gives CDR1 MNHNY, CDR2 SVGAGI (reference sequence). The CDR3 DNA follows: TGTGCCAGCAGCACTGTGCGGGCCACAGATACGCAGTATTTT. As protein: CASSTVRATDTQYF.

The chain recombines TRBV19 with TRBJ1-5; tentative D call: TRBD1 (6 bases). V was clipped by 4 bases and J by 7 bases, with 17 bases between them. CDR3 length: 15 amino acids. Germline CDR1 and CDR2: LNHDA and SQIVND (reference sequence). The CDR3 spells CASSKLMQGTQPQHF. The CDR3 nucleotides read TGTGCCAGTAGTAAACTGATGCAGGGGACCCAGCCCCAGCATTTT.

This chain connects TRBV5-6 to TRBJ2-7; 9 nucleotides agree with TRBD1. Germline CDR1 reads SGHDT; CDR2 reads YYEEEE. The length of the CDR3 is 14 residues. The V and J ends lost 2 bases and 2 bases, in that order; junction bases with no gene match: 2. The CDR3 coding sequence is TGTGCCAGCAGCTTCGGGACAGGGACCTACGAGCAGTACTTC. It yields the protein CASSFGTGTYEQYF.

CDR3 sequence (DNA): TGTGCCAGCAGTTACGGGGCAGGGGGGTACGAGCAGTACTTC. Amino acid sequence: CASSYGAGGYEQYF. This sequence joins TRBV6-5 and TRBJ2-7; the D gene is possibly TRBD1 (7 bases). V was clipped by 2 bases and J by 4 bases, with 12 bases between them. CDR3 length equals 14 residues. Germline CDR1 reads MNHEY; CDR2 reads SVGAGI.

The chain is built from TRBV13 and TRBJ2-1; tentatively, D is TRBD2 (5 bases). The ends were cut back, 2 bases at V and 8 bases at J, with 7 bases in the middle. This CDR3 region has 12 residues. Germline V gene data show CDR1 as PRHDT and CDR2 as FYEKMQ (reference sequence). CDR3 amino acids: CASSLLADEQFF. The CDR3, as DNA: TGTGCCAGCAGCTTACTAGCCGATGAGCAGTTCTTC.

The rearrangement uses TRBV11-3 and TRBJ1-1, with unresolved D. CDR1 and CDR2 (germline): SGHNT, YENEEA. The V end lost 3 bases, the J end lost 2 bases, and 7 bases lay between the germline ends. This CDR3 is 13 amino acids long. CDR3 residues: CASSFRLNTEAFF. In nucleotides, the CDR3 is TGTGCCAGCAGCTTTCGTTTAAACACTGAAGCTTTCTTT. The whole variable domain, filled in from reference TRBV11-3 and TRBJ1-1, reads EAGVVQSPRYKIIEKKQPVAFWCNPISGHNTLYWYLQNLGQGPELLIRYENEEAVDDSQLPKDRFSAERLKGVDSTLKIQPAELGDSAVYLCASSFRLNTEAFFGQGTRLTVV.

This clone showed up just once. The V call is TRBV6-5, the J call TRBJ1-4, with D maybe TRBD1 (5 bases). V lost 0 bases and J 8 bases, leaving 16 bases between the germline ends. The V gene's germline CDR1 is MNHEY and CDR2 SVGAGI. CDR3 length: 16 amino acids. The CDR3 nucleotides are TGTGCCAGCAGTTACTCCTGGACCGGGCGGGGGGAAAAACTGTTTTTT. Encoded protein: CASSYSWTGRGEKLFF.

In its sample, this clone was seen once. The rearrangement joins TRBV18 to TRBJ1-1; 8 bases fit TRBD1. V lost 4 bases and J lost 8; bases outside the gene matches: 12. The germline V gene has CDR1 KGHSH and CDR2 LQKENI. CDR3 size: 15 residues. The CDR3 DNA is TGTGCCAGCTCACAAGACCGGACAGGGAGCTTGGAAGCTTTCTTT. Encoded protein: CASSQDRTGSLEAFF.

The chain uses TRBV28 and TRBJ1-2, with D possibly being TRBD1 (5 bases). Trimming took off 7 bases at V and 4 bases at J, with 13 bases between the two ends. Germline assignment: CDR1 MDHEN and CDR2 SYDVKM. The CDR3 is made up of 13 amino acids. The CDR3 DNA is TGTGCCAGCATAGAAGGGGATAGCTATGGCTACACCTTC. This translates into CASIEGDSYGYTF.

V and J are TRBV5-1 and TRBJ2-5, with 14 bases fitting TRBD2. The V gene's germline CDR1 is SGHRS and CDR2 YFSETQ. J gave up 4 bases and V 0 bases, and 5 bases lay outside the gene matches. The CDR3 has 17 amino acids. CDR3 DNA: TGCGCCAGCAGCTTGGGACTAGCGGGGGGGCCGGGAGAGACCCAGTACTTC. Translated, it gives CASSLGLAGGPGETQYF. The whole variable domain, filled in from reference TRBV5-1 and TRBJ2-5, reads KAGVTQTPRYLIKTRGQQVTLSCSPISGHRSVSWYQQTPGQGLQFLFEYFSETQRNKGNFPGRFSGRQFSNSRSEMNVSTLELGDSALYLCASSLGLAGGPGETQYFGPGTRLLVL.

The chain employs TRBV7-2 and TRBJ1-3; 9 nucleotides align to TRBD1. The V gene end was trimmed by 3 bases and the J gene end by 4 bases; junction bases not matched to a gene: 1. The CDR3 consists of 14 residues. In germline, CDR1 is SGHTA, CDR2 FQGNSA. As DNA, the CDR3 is TGTGCCAGCAGCTTTGGACAGGGGGGAAACACCATATATTTT. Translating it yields CASSFGQGGNTIYF.

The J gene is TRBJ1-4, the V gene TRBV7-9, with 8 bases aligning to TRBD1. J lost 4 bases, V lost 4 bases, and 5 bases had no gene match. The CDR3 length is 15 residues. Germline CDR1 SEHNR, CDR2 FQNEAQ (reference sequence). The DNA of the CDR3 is TGTGCCAGCAGCTCCCACAGGGGGATTAATGAAAAACTGTTTTTT. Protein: CASSSHRGINEKLFF.

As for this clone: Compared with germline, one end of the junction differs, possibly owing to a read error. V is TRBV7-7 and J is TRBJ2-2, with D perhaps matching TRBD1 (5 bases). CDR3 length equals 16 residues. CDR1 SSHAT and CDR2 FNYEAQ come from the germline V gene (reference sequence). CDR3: CASSPRTGANTGELFF. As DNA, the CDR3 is TGTGCTAGCAGCCCCCGTACAGGCGCGAACACCGGGGAGCTGTTTTTT. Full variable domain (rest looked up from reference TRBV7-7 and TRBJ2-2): GAGVSQSPRYKVTKRGQDVTLRCDPISSHATLYWYQQALGQGPEFLTYFNYEAQPDKSGLPSDRFSAERPEGSISTLTIQRTEQRDSAMYRCASSPRTGANTGELFFGEGSRLTVL.

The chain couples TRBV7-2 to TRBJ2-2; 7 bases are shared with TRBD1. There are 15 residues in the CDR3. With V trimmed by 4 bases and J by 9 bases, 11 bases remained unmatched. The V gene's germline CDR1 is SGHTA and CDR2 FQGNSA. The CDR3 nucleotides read TGTGCCAGCAGCTCCGGATACAGGGGTATCCGGGAGCTGTTTTTT. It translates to CASSSGYRGIRELFF.